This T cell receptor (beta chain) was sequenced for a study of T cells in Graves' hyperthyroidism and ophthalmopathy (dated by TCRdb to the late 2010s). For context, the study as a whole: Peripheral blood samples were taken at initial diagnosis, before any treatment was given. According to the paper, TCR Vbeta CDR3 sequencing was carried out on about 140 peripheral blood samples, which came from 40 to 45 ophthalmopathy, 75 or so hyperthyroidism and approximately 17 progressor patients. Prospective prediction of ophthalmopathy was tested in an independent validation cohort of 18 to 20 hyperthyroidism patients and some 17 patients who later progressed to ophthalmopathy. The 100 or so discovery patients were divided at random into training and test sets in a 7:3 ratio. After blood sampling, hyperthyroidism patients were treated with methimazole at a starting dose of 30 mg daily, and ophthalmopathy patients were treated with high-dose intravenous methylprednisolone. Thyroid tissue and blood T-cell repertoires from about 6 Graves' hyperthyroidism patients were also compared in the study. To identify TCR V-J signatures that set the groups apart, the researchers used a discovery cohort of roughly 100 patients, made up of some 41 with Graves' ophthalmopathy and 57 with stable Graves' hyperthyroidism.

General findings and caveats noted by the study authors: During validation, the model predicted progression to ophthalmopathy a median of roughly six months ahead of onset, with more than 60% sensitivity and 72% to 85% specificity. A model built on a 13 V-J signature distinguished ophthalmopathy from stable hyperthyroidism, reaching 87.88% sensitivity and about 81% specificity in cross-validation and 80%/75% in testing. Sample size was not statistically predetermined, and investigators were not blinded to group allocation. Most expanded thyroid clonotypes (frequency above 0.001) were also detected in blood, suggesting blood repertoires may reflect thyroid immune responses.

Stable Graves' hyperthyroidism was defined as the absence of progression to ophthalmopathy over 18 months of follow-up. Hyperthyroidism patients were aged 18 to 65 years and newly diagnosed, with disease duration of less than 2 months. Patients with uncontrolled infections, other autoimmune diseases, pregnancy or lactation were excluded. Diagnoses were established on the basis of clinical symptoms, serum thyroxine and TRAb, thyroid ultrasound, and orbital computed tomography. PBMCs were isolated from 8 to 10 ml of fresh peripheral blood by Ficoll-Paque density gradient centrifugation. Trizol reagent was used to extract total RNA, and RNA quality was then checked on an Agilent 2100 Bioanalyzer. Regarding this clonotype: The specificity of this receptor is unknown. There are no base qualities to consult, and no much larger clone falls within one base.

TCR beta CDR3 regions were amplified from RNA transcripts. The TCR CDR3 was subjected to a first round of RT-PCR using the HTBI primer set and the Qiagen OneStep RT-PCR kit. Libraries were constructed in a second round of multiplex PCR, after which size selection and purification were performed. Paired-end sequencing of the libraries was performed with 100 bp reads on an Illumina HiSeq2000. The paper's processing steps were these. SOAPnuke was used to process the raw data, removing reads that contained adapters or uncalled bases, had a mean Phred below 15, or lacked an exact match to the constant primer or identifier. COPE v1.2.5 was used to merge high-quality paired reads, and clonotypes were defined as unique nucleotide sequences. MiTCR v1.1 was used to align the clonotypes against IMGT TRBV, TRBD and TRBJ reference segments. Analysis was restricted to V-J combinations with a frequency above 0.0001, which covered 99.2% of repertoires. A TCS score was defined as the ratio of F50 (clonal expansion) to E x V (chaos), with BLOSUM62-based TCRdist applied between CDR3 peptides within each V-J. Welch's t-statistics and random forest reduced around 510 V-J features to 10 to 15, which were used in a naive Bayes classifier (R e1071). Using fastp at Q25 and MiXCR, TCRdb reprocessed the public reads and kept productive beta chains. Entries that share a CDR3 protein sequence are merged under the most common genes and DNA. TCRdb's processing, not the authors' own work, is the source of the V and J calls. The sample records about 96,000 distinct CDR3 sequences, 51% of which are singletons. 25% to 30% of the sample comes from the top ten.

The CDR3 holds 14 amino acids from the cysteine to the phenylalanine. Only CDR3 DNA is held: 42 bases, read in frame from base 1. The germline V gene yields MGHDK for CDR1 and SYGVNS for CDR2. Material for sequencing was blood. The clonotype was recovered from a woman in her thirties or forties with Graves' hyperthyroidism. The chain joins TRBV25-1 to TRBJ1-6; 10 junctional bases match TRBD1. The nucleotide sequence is TGTGCTAGAGATAGCGGGACAGGGGCCTCGTTCCTCCACTTT. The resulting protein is CARDSGTGASFLHF.